Below are 27 T cell receptor beta chains sequenced from a single sample in a study of Ad26.COV2.S vaccination and SARS-CoV-2 variants. Clones were sequenced by immunoSEQ multiplex PCR, and TCRdb holds only the in-frame ones, with some missing. Here the sample spans 350,000 to 500,000 clones, around nine tenths being singletons. Treatment: over 15 received Ad26.COV2.S at low or high dose, single or two shots; 5 received placebo; per-sample allocation not given. Sampling occurred on day 63 after the first vaccine or placebo injection. The sample here was peripheral blood, taken in a trial of Ad26.COV2.S vaccine versus placebo. Every receptor here comes from a person aged 18-65 years who received the Ad26.COV2.S COVID-19 vaccine or a placebo.

The chain recombines TRBV28 with TRBJ2-7; no firm D call. V lost 3 bases, J lost 0 bases, and 15 bases lay in between. This CDR3 region has 16 residues. Germline CDR1 and CDR2: MDHEN and SYDVKM. The CDR3, as DNA: TGTGCCAGCAGTTTTTTTTTATTTTCGGCCTCCTACGAGCAGTACTTC. This sequence encodes CASSFFLFSASYEQYF.

This sequence joins TRBV7-3 and TRBJ2-6; D is unresolved. With 2 bases removed from V and 2 bases from J, the gap between germline ends came to 1 base. The germline V gene encodes CDR1 SGHTA and CDR2 FQGTGA. The CDR3 loop spans 13 amino acids. The CDR3 reads CASSLPGANVLTF. As DNA, the CDR3 is TGTGCCAGCAGCTTACCTGGGGCCAACGTCCTGACTTTC.

V usage is TRBV27 and J usage is TRBJ2-7; D is unresolved. CDR3 length: 13 residues. The germline V gene encodes CDR1 MNHEY and CDR2 SMNVEV (reference sequence). V shed 3 bases and J shed 2 bases, with 8 bases lying between them. This chain's CDR3 is CASSFGPAYEQYF. The CDR3 DNA sequence: TGTGCCAGCAGTTTTGGCCCAGCCTACGAGCAGTACTTC.

The chain is built from TRBV6-2 or TRBV6-3 and TRBJ2-3, with 9 bases that match TRBD2. The V gene end was trimmed by 4 bases and the J gene end by 5 bases; junction bases not matched to a gene: 7. This CDR3 has 15 amino acids. CDR1 and CDR2 (germline): MNHEY, SVGEGT. Here the CDR3 reads CASSFLLAGGDTQYF. The CDR3 bases are TGTGCCAGCAGTTTTTTACTAGCGGGCGGAGATACGCAGTATTTT.

The V and J genes are TRBV18 and TRBJ2-1, with TRBD2 matching over 13 bases. The junction had 16 bases not matched to a gene; V was cut back by 5 bases and J by 6 bases. Germline V CDR1 and CDR2: KGHSH, LQKENI. The CDR3 has 19 residues. The CDR3: CASSGTSGRALEVFNEQFF. DNA for the CDR3: TGTGCCAGCTCAGGAACTAGCGGGAGGGCCCTGGAGGTTTTCAATGAGCAGTTCTTC.

The sample holds one count of this clone. The gene calls are TRBV9 and TRBJ1-2; D unresolved. Germline CDR1 is SGDLS and CDR2 is YYNGEE. CDR3 size: 13 residues. V was cut by 3 bases and J by 3 bases, with 9 bases left in between. The CDR3 reads CASSASVDYGYTF. The CDR3 DNA follows: TGTGCCAGCAGCGCGTCAGTGGACTATGGCTACACCTTC.

The rearrangement joins TRBV6-2 or TRBV6-3 to TRBJ2-3, with TRBD2 identical over 7 bases. CDR1 is MNHEY and CDR2 is SVGEGT in the germline V gene. There are 15 residues in the CDR3. The V segment lost 4 bases and the J segment 2 bases; nucleotides outside the gene matches: 6. In DNA, the CDR3 is TGTGCCAGCAGTTCACTAGCGAGAAACACAGATACGCAGTATTTT. Protein product: CASSSLARNTDTQYF.

The rearrangement uses TRBV15 and TRBJ1-1; possibly TRBD1 for D (5 bases). The CDR3 runs 13 residues. The V gene's germline CDR1 is LNHNV and CDR2 YYDKDF (reference sequence). V shed 6 bases and J shed 5 bases, with 13 bases lying between them. The CDR3 DNA reads TGTGCCACCAGAGGACAATCGGGAACTGAAGCTTTCTTT. Translated, it gives CATRGQSGTEAFF. Looking up the rest from reference TRBV15 and TRBJ1-1 gives the full variable domain: DAMVIQNPRYQVTQFGKPVTLSCSQTLNHNVMYWYQQKSSQAPKLLFHYYDKDFNNEADTPDNFQSRRPNTSFCFLDIRSPGLGDTAMYLCATRGQSGTEAFFGQGTRLTVV.

In this sample, this clone turned up a few times. The chain recombines TRBV18 with TRBJ2-5; D ambiguous. Trimming cost V 3 bases and J 4 bases, with 12 bases left between them. Looked up from germline, CDR1 is KGHSH and CDR2 is LQKENI. This CDR3 spans 14 amino acids. The CDR3 DNA reads TGTGCCAGCTCACCCCGGGTGACCGGAGAGACCCAGTACTTC. Protein: CASSPRVTGETQYF.

This sequence joins TRBV29-1 and TRBJ2-5; 15 nucleotides agree with TRBD2. J was trimmed by 4 bases and V by 6 bases; bases with no gene match: 9. This CDR3 region has 16 residues. Germline assignment: CDR1 SQVTM and CDR2 ANQGSEA. Here the CDR3 DNA reads TGCAGCGTCCAGGGGGGACTAGCGGGAGGAGGAGAGACCCAGTACTTC. Translated: CSVQGGLAGGGETQYF. The full variable domain, its missing parts supplied by reference TRBV29-1 and TRBJ2-5, is SAVISQKPSRDICQRGTSLTIQCQVDSQVTMMFWYRQQPGQSLTLIATANQGSEATYESGFVIDKFPISRPNLTFSTLTVSNMSPEDSSIYLCSVQGGLAGGGETQYFGPGTRLLVL.

The chain is built from TRBV5-5 and TRBJ2-5; D uncertain. The V gene's germline CDR1 is SGHKS and CDR2 YYEKEE (reference sequence). This CDR3 is built from 13 residues. Trimming left V 0 bases short and J 3 bases short, with 6 bases between. CDR3 sequence reads: CASSLAVEETQYF. In DNA form, the CDR3 reads TGTGCCAGCAGCTTGGCCGTGGAAGAGACCCAGTACTTC.

The gene calls are TRBV6-2 or TRBV6-3 and TRBJ2-7; no definite D call. This CDR3 is 12 amino acids long. Trimming shortened V by 5 bases and J by 4 bases, and 9 bases separated the two germline ends. Germline-derived CDR1 and CDR2 are MNHEY and SVGEGT. CDR3 in amino acids: CASSRGPYEQYF. CDR3 DNA sequence: TGTGCCAGCAGTAGAGGACCTTACGAGCAGTACTTC.

The gene calls are TRBV19 and TRBJ2-1, with TRBD2 identical over 10 bases. Germline V lookup: CDR1 LNHDA, CDR2 SQIVND (reference sequence). This CDR3 comprises 18 residues. Trimming removed 7 bases from V and 8 bases from J; junction bases left unmatched: 20. The CDR3: CASTLSAPSGRWNDEQFF. The DNA for the CDR3 is TGTGCCAGTACCTTAAGCGCGCCTAGCGGGAGATGGAACGATGAGCAGTTCTTC.

This rearrangement joins TRBV7-8 to TRBJ1-6; D uncertain. Trimming cost V 5 bases and J 1 base, with 12 bases left between them. The germline V gene has CDR1 SGHVS and CDR2 FQNEAQ. This CDR3 comprises 16 residues. Written as DNA, the CDR3 is TGTGCCAGCAGCCCTAGCCCGGGATCCTATAATTCACCCCTCCACTTT. Encoded protein: CASSPSPGSYNSPLHF.

The V gene is TRBV30, the J gene TRBJ1-2; D is possibly TRBD1 (5 bases). The germline V gene encodes CDR1 GTSNPN and CDR2 SVGIG (reference sequence). V lost 0 bases, J lost 4 bases, and 18 bases lay in between. The CDR3 loop spans 16 amino acids. The CDR3 nucleotides are TGTGCCTGGAGTGTAGGGTTTGGGGGTAGCGGCTATGGCTACACCTTC. It codes for CAWSVGFGGSGYGYTF.

The chain links TRBV19 to TRBJ2-7, with D uncertain. The CDR3 sequence is 13 residues long. Trimming removed 1 base from V and 3 bases from J, with 7 bases in between. The V gene's germline CDR1 is LNHDA and CDR2 SQIVND (reference sequence). The CDR3 coding sequence is TGTGCCAGTAGTATAGGGGCAGGCTACGAGCAGTACTTC. Translation gives CASSIGAGYEQYF.

In DNA, the CDR3 is TGTGCCTGGACCCGGCGCGGAACAGCGGCGGGGAATTCACCCCTCCACTTT. It codes for CAWTRRGTAAGNSPLHF. The chain joins TRBV30 to TRBJ1-6; D is ambiguous. V dropped 4 bases and J dropped 7 bases, with 23 bases sitting between them. The germline gives CDR1 GTSNPN, CDR2 SVGIG (reference sequence). The CDR3 runs to 17 residues. Full variable domain (remainder filled in from reference TRBV30 and TRBJ1-6): SQTIHQWPATLVQPVGSPLSLECTVEGTSNPNLYWYRQAAGRGLQLLFYSVGIGQISSEVPQNLSASRPQDRQFILSSKKLLLSDSGFYLCAWTRRGTAAGNSPLHFGNGTRLTVT.

The rearrangement joins TRBV18 to TRBJ1-1; TRBD1 is a possible D gene (6 bases). The V gene's germline CDR1 is KGHSH and CDR2 LQKENI. The CDR3 runs 17 residues. The V gene lost 2 bases and the J gene lost 2 bases, with 18 bases spanning the gap. Here the CDR3 reads CASSPSRGVRENTEAFF. CDR3 nucleotides: TGTGCCAGCTCACCATCAAGGGGGGTCAGGGAAAACACTGAAGCTTTCTTT.

This chain uses TRBV11-2 with TRBJ2-1, with TRBD1 identical over 9 bases. The germline V gene has CDR1 SGHAT and CDR2 FQNNGV. J lost 4 bases, V lost 5 bases, and 9 bases had no gene match. This CDR3 spans 16 amino acids. CDR3 coding DNA: TGTGCCAGCAGCCTGAGTCCCGGGACAGGGTACAATGAGCAGTTCTTC. Amino acid sequence: CASSLSPGTGYNEQFF.

The table lists this clone with a count of one. V usage is TRBV10-3 and J usage is TRBJ2-1; 9 nucleotides align to TRBD2. The germline V gene encodes CDR1 ENHRY and CDR2 SYGVKD. The CDR3 loop spans 14 amino acids. With 0 bases clipped from V and 7 bases from J, the junction kept 1 base outside the gene matches. The CDR3 is CAISESAGGNEQFF. The DNA of the CDR3 is TGTGCCATCAGTGAGTCGGCGGGAGGGAATGAGCAGTTCTTC.

The CDR3 DNA is TGCAGCGTGTCCGGTACAGGGGGCGAATATGGCTACACCTTC. This codes for CSVSGTGGEYGYTF. This rearrangement joins TRBV29-1 to TRBJ1-2; 9 positions match TRBD1. CDR3 length: 14 amino acids. CDR1 and CDR2 (germline): SQVTM, ANQGSEA. V shed 6 bases and J 5 bases; nucleotides not matched to a gene: 10.

As for this clone: Different DNA sequences within this sample yield the same CDR3. The rearrangement uses TRBV7-2 and TRBJ2-7; 12 bases map to TRBD2. Germline-derived CDR1 and CDR2 are SGHTA and FQGNSA. This CDR3 region has 14 residues. Unmatched junction bases numbered 0, after V lost 3 bases and J lost 3 bases. The CDR3 DNA is TGTGCCAGCAGCTTGGGACTAGCGGGCTACGAGCAGTACTTC. Translated: CASSLGLAGYEQYF.

This chain uses TRBV3-1 (or the pseudogene TRBV3-2) with TRBJ1-1; no reliable D call. V lost 5 bases and J lost 3, with 13 bases in between. This CDR3 is built from 14 residues. Germline V gene data show CDR1 as LGHDT and CDR2 as YNNKEL (reference sequence). The CDR3, as DNA: TGTGCCAGCAGCTCGCGTTTGGGGTACACTGAAGCTTTCTTT. This translates into CASSSRLGYTEAFF.

The chain employs TRBV7-9 and TRBJ1-2; D call uncertain. V was clipped by 2 bases and J by 6 bases, with 7 bases between them. The CDR3 consists of 12 residues. CDR1 SEHNR and CDR2 FQNEAQ come from the germline V gene (reference sequence). In DNA form, the CDR3 reads TGTGCCAGCAGCTTATCAGCCAATGGCTACACCTTC. Its translation: CASSLSANGYTF.

The CDR3 spells CASSQTGGAYTGELFF. CDR3 DNA sequence: TGTGCCAGTAGCCAAACAGGGGGCGCGTACACCGGGGAGCTGTTTTTT. The chain uses TRBV19 and TRBJ2-2; the match to TRBD1 covers 9 bases. CDR3 length: 16 residues. The germline V gene encodes CDR1 LNHDA and CDR2 SQIVND (reference sequence). V trimming: 6 bases; J trimming: 3 bases; junction bases outside the gene matches: 8.

The V gene is TRBV18, the J gene TRBJ1-1; 7 nucleotides line up with TRBD1. CDR3 length: 15 residues. Germline V CDR1 and CDR2: KGHSH, LQKENI. V was pared by 0 bases and J by 2 bases, with 3 bases of the junction left unmatched. CDR3 nucleotide sequence: TGTGCCAGCTCACCACCGGGACAGCAAAACACTGAAGCTTTCTTT. It codes for CASSPPGQQNTEAFF.

The V gene is TRBV4-1, the J gene TRBJ2-7; D is possibly TRBD1 (6 bases). The V end was cut by 2 bases, the J end by 3 bases, with 14 bases between. The CDR3 covers 15 residues. Germline loops: CDR1 MGHRA, CDR2 YSYEKL. CDR3 amino acids: CASSQFGDTSYEQYF. The CDR3 region has the DNA TGCGCCAGCAGCCAATTCGGGGACACTAGCTACGAGCAGTACTTC.